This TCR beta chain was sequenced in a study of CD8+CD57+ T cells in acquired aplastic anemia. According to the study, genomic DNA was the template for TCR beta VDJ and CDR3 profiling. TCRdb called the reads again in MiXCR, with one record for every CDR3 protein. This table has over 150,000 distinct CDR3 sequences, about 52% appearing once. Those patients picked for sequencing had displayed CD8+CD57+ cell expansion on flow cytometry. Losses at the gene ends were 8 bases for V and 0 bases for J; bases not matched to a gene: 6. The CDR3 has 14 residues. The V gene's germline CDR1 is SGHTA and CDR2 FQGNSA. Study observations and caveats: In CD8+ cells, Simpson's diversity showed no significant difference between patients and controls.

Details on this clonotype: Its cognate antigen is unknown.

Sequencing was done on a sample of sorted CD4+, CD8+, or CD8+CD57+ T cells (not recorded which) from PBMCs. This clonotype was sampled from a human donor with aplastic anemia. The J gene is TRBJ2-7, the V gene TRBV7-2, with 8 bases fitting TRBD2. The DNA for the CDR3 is TGTGCCAGCCGGGAGGGCGGGAGCTCCTACGAGCAGTACTTC. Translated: CASREGGSSYEQYF.